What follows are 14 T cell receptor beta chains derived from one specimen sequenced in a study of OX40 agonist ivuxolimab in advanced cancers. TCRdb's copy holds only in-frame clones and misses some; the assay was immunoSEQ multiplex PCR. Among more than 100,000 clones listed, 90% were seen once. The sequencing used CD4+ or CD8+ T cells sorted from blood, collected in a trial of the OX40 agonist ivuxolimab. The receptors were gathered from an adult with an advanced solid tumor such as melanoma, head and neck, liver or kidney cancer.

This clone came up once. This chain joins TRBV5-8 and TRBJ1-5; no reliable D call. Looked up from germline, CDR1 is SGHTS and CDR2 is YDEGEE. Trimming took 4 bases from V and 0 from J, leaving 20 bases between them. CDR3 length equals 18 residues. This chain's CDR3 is CASSPAGPNLYSNQPQHF. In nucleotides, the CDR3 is TGTGCCAGCAGCCCGGCCGGCCCAAATTTATATAGCAATCAGCCCCAGCATTTT.

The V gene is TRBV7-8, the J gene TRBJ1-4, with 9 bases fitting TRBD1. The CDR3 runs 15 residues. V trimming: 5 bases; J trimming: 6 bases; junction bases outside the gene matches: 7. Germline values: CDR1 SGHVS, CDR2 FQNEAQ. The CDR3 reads CASSAWDRDHEKLFF. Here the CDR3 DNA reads TGTGCCAGCAGCGCTTGGGACAGGGACCATGAAAAACTGTTTTTT. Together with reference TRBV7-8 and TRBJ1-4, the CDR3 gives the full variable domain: GAGVSQSPRYKVAKRGQDVALRCDPISGHVSLFWYQQALGQGPEFLTYFQNEAQLDKSGLPSDRFFAERPEGSVSTLKIQRTQQEDSAVYLCASSAWDRDHEKLFFGSGTQLSVL.

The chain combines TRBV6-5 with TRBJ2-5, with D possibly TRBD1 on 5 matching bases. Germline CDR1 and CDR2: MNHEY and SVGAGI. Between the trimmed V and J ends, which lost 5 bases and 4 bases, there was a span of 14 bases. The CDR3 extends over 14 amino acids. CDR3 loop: CASSITGDLETQYF. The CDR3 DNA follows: TGTGCCAGCAGTATAACAGGCGACCTAGAGACCCAGTACTTC.

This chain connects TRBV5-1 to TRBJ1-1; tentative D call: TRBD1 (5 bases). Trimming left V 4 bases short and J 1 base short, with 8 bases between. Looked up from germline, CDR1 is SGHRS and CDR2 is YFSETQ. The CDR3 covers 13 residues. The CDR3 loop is CASSVQANTEAFF. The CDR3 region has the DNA TGCGCCAGCAGCGTACAGGCGAACACTGAAGCTTTCTTT.

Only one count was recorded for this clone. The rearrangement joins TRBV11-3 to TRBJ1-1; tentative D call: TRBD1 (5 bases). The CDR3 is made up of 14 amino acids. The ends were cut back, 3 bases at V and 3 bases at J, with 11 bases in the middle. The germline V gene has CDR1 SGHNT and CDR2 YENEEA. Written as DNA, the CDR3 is TGTGCCAGCAGCTTTAATCAGGGCTACACTGAAGCTTTCTTT. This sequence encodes CASSFNQGYTEAFF.

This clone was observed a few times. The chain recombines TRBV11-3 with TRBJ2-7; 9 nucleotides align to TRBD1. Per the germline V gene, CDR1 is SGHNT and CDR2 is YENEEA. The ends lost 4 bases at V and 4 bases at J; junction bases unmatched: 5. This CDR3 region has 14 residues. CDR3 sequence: CASSSTGGSYEQYF. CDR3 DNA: TGTGCCAGCAGCTCTACAGGGGGCTCGTACGAGCAGTACTTC.

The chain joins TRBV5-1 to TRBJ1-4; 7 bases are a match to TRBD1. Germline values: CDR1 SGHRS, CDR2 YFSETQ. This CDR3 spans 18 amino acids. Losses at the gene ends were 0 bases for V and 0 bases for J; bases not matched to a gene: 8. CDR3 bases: TGCGCCAGCAGCTTGGGTCTAGGCCAGGGGGCAACTAATGAAAAACTGTTTTTT. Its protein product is CASSLGLGQGATNEKLFF.

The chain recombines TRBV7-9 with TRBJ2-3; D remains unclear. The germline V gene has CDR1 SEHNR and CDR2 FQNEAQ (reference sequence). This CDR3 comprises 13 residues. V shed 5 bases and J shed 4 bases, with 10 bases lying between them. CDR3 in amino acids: CASSREFADTQYF. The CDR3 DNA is TGTGCCAGCAGCCGAGAGTTCGCAGATACGCAGTATTTT.

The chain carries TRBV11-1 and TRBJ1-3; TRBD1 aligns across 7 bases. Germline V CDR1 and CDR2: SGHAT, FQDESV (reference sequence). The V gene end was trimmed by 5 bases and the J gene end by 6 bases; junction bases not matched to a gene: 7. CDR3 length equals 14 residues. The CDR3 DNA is TGTGCCAGCAGCAAACGGACAGGAACAAACACCATATATTTT. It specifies CASSKRTGTNTIYF.

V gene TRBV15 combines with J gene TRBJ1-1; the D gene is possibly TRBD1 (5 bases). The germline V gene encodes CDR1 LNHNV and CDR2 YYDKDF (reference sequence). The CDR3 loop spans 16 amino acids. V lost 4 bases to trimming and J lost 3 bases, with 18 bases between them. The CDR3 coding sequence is TGTGCCACCAGCAAAGGGATTCGGGGGTTTTACACTGAAGCTTTCTTT. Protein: CATSKGIRGFYTEAFF.

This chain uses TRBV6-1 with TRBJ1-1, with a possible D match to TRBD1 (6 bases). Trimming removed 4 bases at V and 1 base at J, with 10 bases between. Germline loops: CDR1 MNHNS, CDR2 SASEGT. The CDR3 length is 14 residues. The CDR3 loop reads CASSVGGQNTEAFF. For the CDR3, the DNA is TGTGCCAGCAGTGTAGGGGGTCAGAACACTGAAGCTTTCTTT.

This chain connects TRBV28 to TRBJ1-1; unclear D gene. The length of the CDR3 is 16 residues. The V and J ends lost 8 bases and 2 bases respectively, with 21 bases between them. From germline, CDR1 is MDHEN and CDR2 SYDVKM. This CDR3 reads CASATISATLNTEAFF. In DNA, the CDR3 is TGTGCCAGCGCGACAATCTCGGCCACGCTAAACACTGAAGCTTTCTTT.

The CDR3 protein is CASSSRVQGPAFF. DNA for the CDR3: TGTGCCAGCAGCTCAAGGGTACAGGGACCGGCTTTCTTT. The chain links TRBV7-3 to TRBJ1-1, with a weak D call TRBD1 (6 bases). The germline gives CDR1 SGHTA, CDR2 FQGTGA. The CDR3 totals 13 residues. The V end was cut by 4 bases, the J end by 11 bases, with 17 bases between.

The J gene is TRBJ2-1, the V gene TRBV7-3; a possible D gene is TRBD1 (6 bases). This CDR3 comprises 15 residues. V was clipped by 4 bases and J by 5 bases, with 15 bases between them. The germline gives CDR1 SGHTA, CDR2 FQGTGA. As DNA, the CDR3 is TGTGCCAGCAGCTCCCCCTACAGGGACCACAATGAGCAGTTCTTC. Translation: CASSSPYRDHNEQFF. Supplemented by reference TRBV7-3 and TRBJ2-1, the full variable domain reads GAGVSQTPSNKVTEKGKYVELRCDPISGHTALYWYRQSLGQGPEFLIYFQGTGAADDSGLPNDRFFAVRPEGSVSTLKIQRTERGDSAVYLCASSSPYRDHNEQFFGPGTRLTVL.